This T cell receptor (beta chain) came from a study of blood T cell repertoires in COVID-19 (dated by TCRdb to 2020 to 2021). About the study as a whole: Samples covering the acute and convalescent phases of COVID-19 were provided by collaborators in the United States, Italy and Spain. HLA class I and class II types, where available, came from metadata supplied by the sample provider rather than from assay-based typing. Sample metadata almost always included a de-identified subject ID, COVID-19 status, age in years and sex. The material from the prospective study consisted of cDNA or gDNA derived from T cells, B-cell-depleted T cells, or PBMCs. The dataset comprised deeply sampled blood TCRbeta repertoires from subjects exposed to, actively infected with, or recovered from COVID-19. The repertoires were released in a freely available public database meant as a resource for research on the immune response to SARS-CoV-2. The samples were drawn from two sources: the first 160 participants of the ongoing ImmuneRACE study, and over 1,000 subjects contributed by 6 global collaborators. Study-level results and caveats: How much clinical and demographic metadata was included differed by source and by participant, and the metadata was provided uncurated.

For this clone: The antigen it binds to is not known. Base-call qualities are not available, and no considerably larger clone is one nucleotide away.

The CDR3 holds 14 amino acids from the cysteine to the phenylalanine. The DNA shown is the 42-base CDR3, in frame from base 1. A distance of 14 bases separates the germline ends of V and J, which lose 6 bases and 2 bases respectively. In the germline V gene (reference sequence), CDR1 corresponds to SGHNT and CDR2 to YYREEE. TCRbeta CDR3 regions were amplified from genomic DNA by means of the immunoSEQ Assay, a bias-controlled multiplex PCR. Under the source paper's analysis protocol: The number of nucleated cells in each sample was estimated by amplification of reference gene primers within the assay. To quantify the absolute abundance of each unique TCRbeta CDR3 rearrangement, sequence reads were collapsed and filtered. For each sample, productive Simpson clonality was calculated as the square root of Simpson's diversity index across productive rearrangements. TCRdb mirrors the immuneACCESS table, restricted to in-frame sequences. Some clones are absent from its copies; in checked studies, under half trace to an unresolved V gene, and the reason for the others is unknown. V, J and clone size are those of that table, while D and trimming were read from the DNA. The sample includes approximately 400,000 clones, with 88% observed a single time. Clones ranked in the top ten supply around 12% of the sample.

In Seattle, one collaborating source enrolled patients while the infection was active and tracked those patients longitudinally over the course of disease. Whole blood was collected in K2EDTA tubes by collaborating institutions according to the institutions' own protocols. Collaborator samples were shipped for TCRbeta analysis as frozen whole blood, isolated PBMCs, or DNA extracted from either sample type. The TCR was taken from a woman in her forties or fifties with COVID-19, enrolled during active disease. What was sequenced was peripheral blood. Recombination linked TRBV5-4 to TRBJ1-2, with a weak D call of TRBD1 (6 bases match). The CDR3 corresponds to CASTSETGNYGYTF. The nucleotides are TGTGCCAGCACCTCGGAAACAGGGAACTATGGCTACACCTTC.